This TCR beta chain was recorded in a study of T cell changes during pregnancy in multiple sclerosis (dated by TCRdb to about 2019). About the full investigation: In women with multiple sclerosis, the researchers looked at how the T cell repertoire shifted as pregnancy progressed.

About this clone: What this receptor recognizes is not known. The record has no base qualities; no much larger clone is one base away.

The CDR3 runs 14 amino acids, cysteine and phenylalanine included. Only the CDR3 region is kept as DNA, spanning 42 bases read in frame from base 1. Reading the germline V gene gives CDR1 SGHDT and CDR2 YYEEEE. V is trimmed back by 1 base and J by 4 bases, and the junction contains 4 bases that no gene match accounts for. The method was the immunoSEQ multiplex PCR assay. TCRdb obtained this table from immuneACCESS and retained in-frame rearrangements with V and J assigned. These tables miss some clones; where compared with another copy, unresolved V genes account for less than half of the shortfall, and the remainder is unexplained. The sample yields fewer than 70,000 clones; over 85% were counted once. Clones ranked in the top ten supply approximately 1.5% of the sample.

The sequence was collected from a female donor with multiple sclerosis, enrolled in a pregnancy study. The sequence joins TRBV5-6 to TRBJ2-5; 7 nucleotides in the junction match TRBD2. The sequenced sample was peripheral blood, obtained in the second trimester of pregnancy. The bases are TGTGCCAGCAGCTTGAGACTAGCTGGAGAGACCCAGTACTTC. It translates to CASSLRLAGETQYF.